This T cell receptor (beta chain) was sequenced in a study of vaccination and CD4 T cells after COVID-19. With the Oncomine TCR Beta short-read assay, DNA from cultured CD4+ T cells was sequenced. TCRdb re-called the PCR reads through MiXCR, storing one row per CDR3 protein. Among roughly 4,700 distinct CDR3 sequences listed, 44% were seen once. With regard to this clonotype: Its target is not known.

Points from the study as a whole: Convalescent patients studied were relatively few, and early post-infection timepoints were absent. The rise in median SARS-CoV-2-reactive clonotypes, from around 19 to 38, was not significant.

Treatment indicated: 10-day PBMC culture with coronavirus spike peptide pools or control peptides (ViraFEST assay). The material was CD4+ T cells from blood, cultured in vitro, obtained after SARS-CoV-2 vaccination. This TCR derives from a human donor who had recovered from COVID-19.

CDR3 region: CAWRTGGADSPLHF. DNA of the CDR3: TGTGCCTGGAGGACAGGGGGCGCGGATTCACCCCTCCACTTT. V usage is TRBV30 and J usage is TRBJ1-6; the match to TRBD1 covers 10 bases. Germline lookup yields CDR1 GTSNPN and CDR2 SVGIG (reference sequence). The CDR3 totals 14 residues. The V and J ends lost 3 bases and 8 bases, in that order; junction bases with no gene match: 4.